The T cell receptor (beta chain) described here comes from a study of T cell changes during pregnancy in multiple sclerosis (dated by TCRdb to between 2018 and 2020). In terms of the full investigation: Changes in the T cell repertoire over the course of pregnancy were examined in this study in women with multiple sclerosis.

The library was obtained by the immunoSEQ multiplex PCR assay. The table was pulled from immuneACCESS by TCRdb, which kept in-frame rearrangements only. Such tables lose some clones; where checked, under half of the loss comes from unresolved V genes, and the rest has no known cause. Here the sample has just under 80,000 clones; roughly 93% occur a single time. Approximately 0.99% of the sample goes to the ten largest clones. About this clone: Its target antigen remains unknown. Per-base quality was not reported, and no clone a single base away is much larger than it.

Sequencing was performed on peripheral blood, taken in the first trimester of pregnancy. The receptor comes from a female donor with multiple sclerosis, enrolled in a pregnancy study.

The CDR3 is CASSQQETGVLRNTIYF. The DNA reads as follows: TGCGCCAGCAGCCAACAAGAGACGGGGGTTTTAAGAAACACCATATATTTT. This chain joins TRBV4-1 to TRBJ1-3; the D gene is perhaps TRBD1, from 5 matching bases. From the germline V gene, CDR1 is MGHRA and CDR2 is YSYEKL. The CDR3 measures 17 amino acids from cysteine to phenylalanine. The entry retains the CDR3 DNA only, 51 bases that are in frame from base 1. Trimming takes 2 bases from V and 5 bases from J, and the germline ends sit 19 bases apart.